These 12 T cell receptor beta chains originate from one sample sequenced in a study of OX40 agonist ivuxolimab in advanced cancers. Profiling relied on immunoSEQ multiplex PCR, and the TCRdb table lists in-frame clones only, not all of them. Of some 100,000 clones listed, around four fifths were seen once; the top ten hold more than 0.95%. Material: CD4+ or CD8+ T cells sorted from blood, obtained in a trial of the OX40 agonist ivuxolimab. These TCRs come from an adult with an advanced solid tumor such as melanoma, head and neck, liver or kidney cancer.

The CDR3, as DNA: TGTGCCAGCAGCATTGACAGGAGTAATTCACCCCTCCACTTT. Translating gives CASSIDRSNSPLHF. The V gene is TRBV5-6, the J gene TRBJ1-6; D may be TRBD1 (6 bases). V gave up 4 bases and J gave up 6 bases, with 11 bases separating them. CDR3 length equals 14 residues. CDR1 SGHDT and CDR2 YYEEEE come from the germline V gene.

The chain couples TRBV7-9 to TRBJ2-3; no firm D call. This CDR3 is built from 14 residues. Germline loops: CDR1 SEHNR, CDR2 FQNEAQ (reference sequence). V shed 0 bases and J shed 10 bases, with 14 bases lying between them. DNA of the CDR3: TGTGCCAGCAGCTTAGCGGAAGGTACGGGTCCGCAGTATTTT. Its translation: CASSLAEGTGPQYF.

V is TRBV27 and J is TRBJ2-1; D may be TRBD1 or TRBD2 (5 bases each). The CDR3 sequence is 12 residues long. V lost 6 bases and J lost 9, with 12 bases in between. CDR1 and CDR2 from the germline V gene are MNHEY and SMNVEV (reference sequence). The CDR3 spells CASSGDRREQFF. In DNA, the CDR3 is TGTGCCAGCAGCGGGGACCGGCGTGAGCAGTTCTTC.

The rearrangement joins TRBV28 to TRBJ1-1, with 8 bases identical to TRBD1. The germline V gene has CDR1 MDHEN and CDR2 SYDVKM. CDR3 length: 16 residues. With V trimmed by 5 bases and J by 0 bases, 8 bases remained unmatched. The CDR3 reads CASSRDRFLMNTEAFF. The CDR3 DNA follows: TGTGCCAGCAGTAGGGACAGGTTCTTGATGAACACTGAAGCTTTCTTT.

The CDR3 DNA is TGTGCCAGCAGCAGGCGGCAGAACACTGAAGCTTTCTTT. Encoded protein: CASSRRQNTEAFF. The V call is TRBV11-3, the J call TRBJ1-1, with D unclear. This CDR3 region has 13 residues. The germline V gene encodes CDR1 SGHNT and CDR2 YENEEA. V was clipped by 5 bases and J by 1 base, with 8 bases between them.

The chain uses TRBV7-2 and TRBJ2-3; D gene uncertain. V lost 0 bases to trimming and J lost 4 bases, with 5 bases between them. CDR1 and CDR2 (germline): SGHTA, FQGNSA. CDR3 length equals 13 residues. CDR3 bases: TGTGCCAGCAGCTTAGCGATCCCAGATACGCAGTATTTT. Translating it yields CASSLAIPDTQYF.

In this sample, this clone turned up once. The chain joins TRBV5-1 to TRBJ1-1, with 7 nucleotides matching TRBD1. The CDR3 consists of 14 residues. V trimming: 5 bases; J trimming: 4 bases; junction bases outside the gene matches: 8. Per germline, CDR1 SGHRS and CDR2 YFSETQ. CDR3 protein: CASRLGGWGTEAFF. The CDR3 bases are TGCGCCAGCAGATTAGGGGGCTGGGGCACTGAAGCTTTCTTT. Based on the CDR3 plus reference TRBV5-1 and TRBJ1-1, the full variable domain is KAGVTQTPRYLIKTRGQQVTLSCSPISGHRSVSWYQQTPGQGLQFLFEYFSETQRNKGNFPGRFSGRQFSNSRSEMNVSTLELGDSALYLCASRLGGWGTEAFFGQGTRLTVV.

This sequence joins TRBV18 and TRBJ2-1; the D gene is possibly TRBD1 (6 bases). Trimming took off 4 bases at V and 5 bases at J, with 15 bases between the two ends. The CDR3 has 15 amino acids. The germline gives CDR1 KGHSH, CDR2 LQKENI. DNA for the CDR3: TGTGCCAGCTCACTCCAACAGGGAAGCCACAATGAGCAGTTCTTC. It translates to CASSLQQGSHNEQFF.

The chain links TRBV6-5 to TRBJ2-7, with D hard to call. This CDR3 comprises 15 residues. V gave up 3 bases and J gave up 0 bases, with 12 bases separating them. Germline V gives CDR1 MNHEY, CDR2 SVGAGI. CDR3 region: CASSYQRIHSYEQYV. CDR3 nucleotides: TGTGCCAGCAGTTATCAGAGAATACACTCCTACGAGCAGTACGTC.

This chain uses TRBV7-2 with TRBJ1-6; the D gene is possibly TRBD1 (5 bases). The CDR3 extends over 18 amino acids. V was clipped by 1 base and J by 2 bases, with 15 bases between them. Germline V CDR1 and CDR2: SGHTA, FQGNSA. DNA of the CDR3: TGTGCCAGCAGCTTAGGAGGACAACTGGTCGCCTATAATTCACCCCTCCACTTT. This codes for CASSLGGQLVAYNSPLHF.

This chain connects TRBV28 to TRBJ1-1; D remains unclear. Germline CDR1 is MDHEN and CDR2 is SYDVKM. The CDR3 sequence is 14 residues long. V was cut by 6 bases and J by 4 bases, with 15 bases left in between. In nucleotides, the CDR3 is TGTGCCAGCAGCCCGGCCGGGTTTTTCACTGAAGCTTTCTTT. Translating it yields CASSPAGFFTEAFF.

This clone has just a few counts. This chain links TRBV7-3 with TRBJ2-1, with D perhaps matching TRBD2 (5 bases). The germline gives CDR1 SGHTA, CDR2 FQGTGA. V shed 5 bases and J shed 6 bases, with 14 bases lying between them. CDR3 size: 14 residues. DNA of the CDR3: TGTGCCAGCAGCCGGACGGGGATCGGCAATGAGCAGTTCTTC. Its translation is CASSRTGIGNEQFF.